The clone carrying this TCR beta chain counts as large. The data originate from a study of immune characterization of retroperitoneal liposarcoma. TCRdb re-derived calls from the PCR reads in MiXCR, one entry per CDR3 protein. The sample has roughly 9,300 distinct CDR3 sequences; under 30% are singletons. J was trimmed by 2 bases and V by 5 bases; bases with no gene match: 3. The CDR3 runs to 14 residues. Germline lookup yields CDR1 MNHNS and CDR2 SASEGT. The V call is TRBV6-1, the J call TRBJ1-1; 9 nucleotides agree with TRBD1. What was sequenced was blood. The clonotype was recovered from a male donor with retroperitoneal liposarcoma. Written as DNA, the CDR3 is TGTGCCAGCAGTTGGGGACAGGGAAACACTGAAGCTTTCTTT. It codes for CASSWGQGNTEAFF.